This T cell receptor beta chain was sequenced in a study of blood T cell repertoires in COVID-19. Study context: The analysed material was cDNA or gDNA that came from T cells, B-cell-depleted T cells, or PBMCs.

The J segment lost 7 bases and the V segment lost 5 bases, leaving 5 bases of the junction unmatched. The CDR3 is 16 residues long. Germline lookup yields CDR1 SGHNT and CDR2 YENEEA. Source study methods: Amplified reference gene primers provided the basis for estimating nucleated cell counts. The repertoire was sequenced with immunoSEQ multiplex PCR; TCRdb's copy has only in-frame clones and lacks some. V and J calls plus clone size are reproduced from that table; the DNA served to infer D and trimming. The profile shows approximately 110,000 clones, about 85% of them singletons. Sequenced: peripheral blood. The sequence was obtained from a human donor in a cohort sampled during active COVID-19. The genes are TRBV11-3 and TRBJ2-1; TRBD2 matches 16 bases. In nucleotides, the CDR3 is TGTGCCAGCAGCGCCCCGGGACTAGCGGGGGGGAATGAGCAGTTCTTC. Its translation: CASSAPGLAGGNEQFF.